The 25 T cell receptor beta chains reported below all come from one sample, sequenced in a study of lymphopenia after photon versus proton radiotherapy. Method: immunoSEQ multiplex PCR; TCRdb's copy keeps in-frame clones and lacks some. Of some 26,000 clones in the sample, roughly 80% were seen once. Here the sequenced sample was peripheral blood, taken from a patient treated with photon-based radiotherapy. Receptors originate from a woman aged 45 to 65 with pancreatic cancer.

The CDR3 DNA is TGTGCCTGGAGTTCTCATCTCTGGGACCGCACCGGCCTAGATACGCAGTATTTT. Translation gives CAWSSHLWDRTGLDTQYF. The chain combines TRBV30 with TRBJ2-3; D tentatively reads TRBD1 or TRBD2 (5 bases each). V shed 2 bases and J shed 5 bases, with 26 bases lying between them. The CDR3 is 18 amino acids. The V gene's germline CDR1 is GTSNPN and CDR2 SVGIG (reference sequence). The full variable domain, in which reference TRBV30 and TRBJ2-3 provide the parts outside the CDR3, is SQTIHQWPATLVQPVGSPLSLECTVEGTSNPNLYWYRQAAGRGLQLLFYSVGIGQISSEVPQNLSASRPQDRQFILSSKKLLLSDSGFYLCAWSSHLWDRTGLDTQYFGPGTRLTVL.

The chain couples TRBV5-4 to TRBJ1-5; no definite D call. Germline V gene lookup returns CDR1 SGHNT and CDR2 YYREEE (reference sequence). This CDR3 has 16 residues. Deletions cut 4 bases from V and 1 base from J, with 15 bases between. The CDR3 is CASSPGDMLSNQPQHF. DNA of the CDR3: TGTGCCAGCAGCCCCGGGGATATGTTAAGCAATCAGCCCCAGCATTTT.

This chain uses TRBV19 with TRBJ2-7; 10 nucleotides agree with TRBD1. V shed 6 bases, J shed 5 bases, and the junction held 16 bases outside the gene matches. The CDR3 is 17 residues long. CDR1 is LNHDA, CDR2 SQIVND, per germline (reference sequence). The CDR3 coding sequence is TGTGCCAGTAGCATCAACACCGCCGGGACAGGGGCGGACGAGCAGTACTTC. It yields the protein CASSINTAGTGADEQYF.

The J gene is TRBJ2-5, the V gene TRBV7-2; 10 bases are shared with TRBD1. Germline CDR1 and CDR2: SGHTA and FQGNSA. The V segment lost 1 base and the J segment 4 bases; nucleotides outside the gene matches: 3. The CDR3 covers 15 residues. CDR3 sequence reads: CASSLVDRGGETQYF. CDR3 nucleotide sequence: TGTGCCAGCAGCTTAGTGGACAGGGGGGGAGAGACCCAGTACTTC.

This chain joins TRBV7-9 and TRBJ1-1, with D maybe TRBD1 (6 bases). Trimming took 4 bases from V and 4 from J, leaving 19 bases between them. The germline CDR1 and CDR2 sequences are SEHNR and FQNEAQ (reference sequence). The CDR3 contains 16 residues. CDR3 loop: CASSSGVLVGGTEAFF. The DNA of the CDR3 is TGTGCCAGCAGCTCAGGAGTGCTCGTAGGGGGCACTGAAGCTTTCTTT. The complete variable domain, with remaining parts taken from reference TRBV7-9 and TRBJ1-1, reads DTGVSQNPRHKITKRGQNVTFRCDPISEHNRLYWYRQTLGQGPEFLTYFQNEAQLEKSRLLSDRFSAERPKGSFSTLEIQRTEQGDSAMYLCASSSGVLVGGTEAFFGQGTRLTVV.

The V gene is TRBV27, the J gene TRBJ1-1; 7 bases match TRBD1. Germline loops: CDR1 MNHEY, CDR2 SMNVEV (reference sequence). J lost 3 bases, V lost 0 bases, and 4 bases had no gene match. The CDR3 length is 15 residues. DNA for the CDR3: TGTGCCAGCAGTTTATCCGGGACAGTTTACACTGAAGCTTTCTTT. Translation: CASSLSGTVYTEAFF.

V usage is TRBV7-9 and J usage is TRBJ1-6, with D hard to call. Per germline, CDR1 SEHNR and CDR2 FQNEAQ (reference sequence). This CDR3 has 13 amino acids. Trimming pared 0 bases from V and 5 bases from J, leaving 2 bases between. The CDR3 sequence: CASSLADNSPLHF. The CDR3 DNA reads TGTGCCAGCAGCTTAGCAGATAATTCACCCCTCCACTTT. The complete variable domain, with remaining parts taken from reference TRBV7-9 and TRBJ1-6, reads DTGVSQNPRHKITKRGQNVTFRCDPISEHNRLYWYRQTLGQGPEFLTYFQNEAQLEKSRLLSDRFSAERPKGSFSTLEIQRTEQGDSAMYLCASSLADNSPLHFGNGTRLTVT.

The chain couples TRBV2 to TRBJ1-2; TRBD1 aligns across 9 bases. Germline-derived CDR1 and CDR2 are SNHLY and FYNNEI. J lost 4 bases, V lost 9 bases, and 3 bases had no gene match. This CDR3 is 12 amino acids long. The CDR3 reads CARTGGPYGYTF. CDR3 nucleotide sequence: TGTGCCAGGACAGGGGGACCCTATGGCTACACCTTC.

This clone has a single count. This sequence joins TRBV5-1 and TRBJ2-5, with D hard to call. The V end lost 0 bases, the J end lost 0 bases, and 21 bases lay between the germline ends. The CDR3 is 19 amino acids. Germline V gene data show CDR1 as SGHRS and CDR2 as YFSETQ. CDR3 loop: CASSLVLRTQKMYQETQYF. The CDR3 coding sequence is TGCGCCAGCAGCTTGGTCCTCCGGACCCAGAAGATGTACCAAGAGACCCAGTACTTC.

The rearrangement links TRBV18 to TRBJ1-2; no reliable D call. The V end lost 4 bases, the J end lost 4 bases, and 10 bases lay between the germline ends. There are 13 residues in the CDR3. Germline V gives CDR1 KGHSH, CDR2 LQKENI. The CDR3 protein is CASSLSGSYGYTF. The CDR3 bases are TGTGCCAGCTCACTCAGCGGGTCCTATGGCTACACCTTC.

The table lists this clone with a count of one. In DNA form, the CDR3 reads TGTGCCAGCACTACAGGGGGTTCGAACACTGAAGCTTTCTTT. It encodes CASTTGGSNTEAFF. J is TRBJ1-1 and V is TRBV2; 8 positions match TRBD1. The CDR3 is 14 amino acids. The germline V gene encodes CDR1 SNHLY and CDR2 FYNNEI. V lost 7 bases to trimming and J lost 1 base; unmatched junction nucleotides: 5.

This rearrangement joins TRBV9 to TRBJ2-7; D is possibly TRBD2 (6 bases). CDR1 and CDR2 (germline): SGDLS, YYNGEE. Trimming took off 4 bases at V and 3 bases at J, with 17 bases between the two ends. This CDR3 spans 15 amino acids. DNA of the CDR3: TGTGCCAGCAGCCTCCGCGGGGACCGAAGCTACGAGCAGTACTTC. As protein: CASSLRGDRSYEQYF.

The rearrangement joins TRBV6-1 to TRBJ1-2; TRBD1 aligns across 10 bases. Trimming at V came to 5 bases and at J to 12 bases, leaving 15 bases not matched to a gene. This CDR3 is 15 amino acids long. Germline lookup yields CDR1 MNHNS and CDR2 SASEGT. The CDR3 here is CASSTKTGTGAVDTF. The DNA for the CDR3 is TGTGCCAGCAGTACGAAAACTGGGACAGGGGCCGTCGACACCTTC.

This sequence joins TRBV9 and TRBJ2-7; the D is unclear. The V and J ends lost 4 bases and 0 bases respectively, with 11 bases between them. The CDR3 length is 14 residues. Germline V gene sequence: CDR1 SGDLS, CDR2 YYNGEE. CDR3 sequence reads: CASSLSGDSYEQYF. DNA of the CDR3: TGTGCCAGCAGCCTTAGTGGGGACTCCTACGAGCAGTACTTC. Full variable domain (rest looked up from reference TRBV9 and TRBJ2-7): DSGVTQTPKHLITATGQRVTLRCSPRSGDLSVYWYQQSLDQGLQFLIQYYNGEERAKGNILERFSAQQFPDLHSELNLSSLELGDSALYFCASSLSGDSYEQYFGPGTRLTVT.

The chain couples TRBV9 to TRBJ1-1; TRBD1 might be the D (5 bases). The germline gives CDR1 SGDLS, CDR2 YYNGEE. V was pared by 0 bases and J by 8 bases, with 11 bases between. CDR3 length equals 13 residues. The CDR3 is CASSVGTGHEAFF. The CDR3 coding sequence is TGTGCCAGCAGCGTAGGAACGGGGCACGAAGCTTTCTTT. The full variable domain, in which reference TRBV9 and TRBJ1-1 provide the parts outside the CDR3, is DSGVTQTPKHLITATGQRVTLRCSPRSGDLSVYWYQQSLDQGLQFLIQYYNGEERAKGNILERFSAQQFPDLHSELNLSSLELGDSALYFCASSVGTGHEAFFGQGTRLTVV.

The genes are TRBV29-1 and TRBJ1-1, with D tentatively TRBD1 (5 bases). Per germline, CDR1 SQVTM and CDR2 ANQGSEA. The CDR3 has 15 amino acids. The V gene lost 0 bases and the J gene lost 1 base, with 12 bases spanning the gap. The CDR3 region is CSVEEGVRSNTEAFF. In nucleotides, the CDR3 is TGCAGCGTTGAAGAAGGGGTCCGATCGAACACTGAAGCTTTCTTT.

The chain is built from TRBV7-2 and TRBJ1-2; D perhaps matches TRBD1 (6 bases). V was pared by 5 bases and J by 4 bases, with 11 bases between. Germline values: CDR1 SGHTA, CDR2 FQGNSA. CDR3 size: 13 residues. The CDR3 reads CASSQQGIYGYTF. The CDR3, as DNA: TGTGCCAGCAGCCAACAGGGTATCTATGGCTACACCTTC.

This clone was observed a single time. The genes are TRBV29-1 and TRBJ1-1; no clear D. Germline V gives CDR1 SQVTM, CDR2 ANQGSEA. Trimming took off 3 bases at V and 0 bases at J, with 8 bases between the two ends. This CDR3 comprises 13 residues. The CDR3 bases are TGCAGCGTTGACGCCCGACTGAACACTGAAGCTTTCTTT. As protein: CSVDARLNTEAFF.

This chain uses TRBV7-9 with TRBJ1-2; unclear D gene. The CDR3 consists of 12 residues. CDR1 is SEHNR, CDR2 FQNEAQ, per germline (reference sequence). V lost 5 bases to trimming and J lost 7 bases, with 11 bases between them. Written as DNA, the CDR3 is TGTGCCAGCAGCGACCTCCGGGGTGGCTACACCTTC. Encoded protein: CASSDLRGGYTF. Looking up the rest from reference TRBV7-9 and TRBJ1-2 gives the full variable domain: DTGVSQNPRHKITKRGQNVTFRCDPISEHNRLYWYRQTLGQGPEFLTYFQNEAQLEKSRLLSDRFSAERPKGSFSTLEIQRTEQGDSAMYLCASSDLRGGYTFGSGTRLTVV.

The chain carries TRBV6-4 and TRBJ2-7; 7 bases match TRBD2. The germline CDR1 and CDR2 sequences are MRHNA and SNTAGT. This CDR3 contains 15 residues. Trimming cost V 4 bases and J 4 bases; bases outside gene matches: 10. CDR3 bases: TGTGCCAGCAGTGCCGAACTGGGGCGGGGGTACGAGCAGTACTTC. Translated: CASSAELGRGYEQYF.

CDR3: CAWSALGGANVLTF. The CDR3 nucleotides are TGTGCCTGGAGCGCCCTGGGGGGAGCCAACGTCCTGACTTTC. The chain is built from TRBV30 and TRBJ2-6; D may be TRBD2 (6 bases). V was shortened by 3 bases and J by 7 bases, with 13 bases between the two germline ends. This CDR3 has 14 residues. Germline-derived CDR1 and CDR2 are GTSNPN and SVGIG (reference sequence).

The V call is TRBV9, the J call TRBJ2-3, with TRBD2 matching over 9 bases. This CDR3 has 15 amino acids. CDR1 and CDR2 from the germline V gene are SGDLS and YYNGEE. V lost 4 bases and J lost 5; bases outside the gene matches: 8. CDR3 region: CASSPSGLARDTQYF. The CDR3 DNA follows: TGTGCCAGCAGCCCCTCCGGACTAGCGAGAGATACGCAGTATTTT.

DNA for the CDR3: TGTGCCAGTAGTACCCTGGACAGCCTTGGGTACGAGCAGTACTTC. Amino acids: CASSTLDSLGYEQYF. The V call is TRBV19, the J call TRBJ2-7; TRBD1 might be the D (6 bases). CDR1 LNHDA and CDR2 SQIVND come from the germline V gene (reference sequence). The CDR3 runs 15 residues. The ends were cut back, 4 bases at V and 4 bases at J, with 17 bases in the middle.

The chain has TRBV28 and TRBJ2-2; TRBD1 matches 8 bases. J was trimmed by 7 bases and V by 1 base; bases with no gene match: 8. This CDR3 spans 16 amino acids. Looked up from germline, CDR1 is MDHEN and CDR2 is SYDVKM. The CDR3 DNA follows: TGTGCCAGCAGTTTATTGGGACAGGACTTTATCGGGGAGCTGTTTTTT. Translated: CASSLLGQDFIGELFF.

CDR3 coding DNA: TGTGCCTGGAATGGAGGGACAGTAAATCAGCCCCAGCATTTT. This codes for CAWNGGTVNQPQHF. V usage is TRBV30 and J usage is TRBJ1-5, with TRBD1 matching 7 bases. J gave up 4 bases and V 4 bases, and 7 bases lay outside the gene matches. CDR1 is GTSNPN and CDR2 is SVGIG in the germline V gene (reference sequence). The CDR3 is 14 residues long.